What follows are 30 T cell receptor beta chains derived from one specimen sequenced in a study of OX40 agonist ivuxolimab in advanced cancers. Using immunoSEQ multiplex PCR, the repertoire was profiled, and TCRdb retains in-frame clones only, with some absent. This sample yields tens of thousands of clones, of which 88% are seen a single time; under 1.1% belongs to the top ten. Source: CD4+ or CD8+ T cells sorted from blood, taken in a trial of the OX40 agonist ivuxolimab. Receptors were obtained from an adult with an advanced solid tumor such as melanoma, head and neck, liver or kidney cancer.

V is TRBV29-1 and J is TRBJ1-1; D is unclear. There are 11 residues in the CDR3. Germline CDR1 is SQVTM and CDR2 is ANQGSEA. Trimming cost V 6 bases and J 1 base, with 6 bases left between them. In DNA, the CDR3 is TGCAGCGTAGAGGAGAACACTGAAGCTTTCTTT. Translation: CSVEENTEAFF.

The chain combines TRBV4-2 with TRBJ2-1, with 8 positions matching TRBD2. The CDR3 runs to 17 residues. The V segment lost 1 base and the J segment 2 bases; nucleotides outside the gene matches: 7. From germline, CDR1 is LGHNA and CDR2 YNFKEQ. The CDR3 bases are TGTGCCAGCAGCCAAGTCGGAGCGGGAGATGCCTACAATGAGCAGTTCTTC. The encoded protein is CASSQVGAGDAYNEQFF.

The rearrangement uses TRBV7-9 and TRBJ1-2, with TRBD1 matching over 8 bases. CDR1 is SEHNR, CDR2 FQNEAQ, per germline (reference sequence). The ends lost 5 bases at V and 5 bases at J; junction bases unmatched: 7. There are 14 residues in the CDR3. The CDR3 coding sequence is TGTGCCAGCAGCCATTCCGGGACAGGTTATGGCTACACCTTC. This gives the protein CASSHSGTGYGYTF.

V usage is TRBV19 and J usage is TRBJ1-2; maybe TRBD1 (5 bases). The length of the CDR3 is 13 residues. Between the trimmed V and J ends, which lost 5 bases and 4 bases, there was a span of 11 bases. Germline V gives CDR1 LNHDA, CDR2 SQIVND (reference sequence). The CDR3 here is CASSATVPYGYTF. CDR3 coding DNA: TGTGCCAGTAGTGCGACAGTTCCCTATGGCTACACCTTC.

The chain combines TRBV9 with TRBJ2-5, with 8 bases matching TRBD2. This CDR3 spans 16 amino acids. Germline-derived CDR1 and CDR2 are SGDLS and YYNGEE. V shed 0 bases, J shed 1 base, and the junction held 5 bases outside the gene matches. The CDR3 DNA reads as TGTGCCAGCAGCGTAGGGATCGGGGGGGGCCAAGAGACCCAGTACTTC. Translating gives CASSVGIGGGQETQYF. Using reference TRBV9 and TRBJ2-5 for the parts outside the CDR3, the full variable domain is DSGVTQTPKHLITATGQRVTLRCSPRSGDLSVYWYQQSLDQGLQFLIQYYNGEERAKGNILERFSAQQFPDLHSELNLSSLELGDSALYFCASSVGIGGGQETQYFGPGTRLLVL.

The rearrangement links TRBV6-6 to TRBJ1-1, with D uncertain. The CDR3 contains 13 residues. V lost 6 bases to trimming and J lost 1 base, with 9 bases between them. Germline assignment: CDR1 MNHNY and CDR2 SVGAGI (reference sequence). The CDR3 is CASSPLRNTEAFF. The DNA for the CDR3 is TGTGCCAGCAGCCCGTTGCGGAACACTGAAGCTTTCTTT.

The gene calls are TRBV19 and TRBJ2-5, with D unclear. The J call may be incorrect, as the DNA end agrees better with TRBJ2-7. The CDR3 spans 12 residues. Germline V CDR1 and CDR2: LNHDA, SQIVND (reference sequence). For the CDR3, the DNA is TGTGCCAGTAGTACCAGAAACTACGAGCAGTACTTC. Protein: CASSTRNYEQYF.

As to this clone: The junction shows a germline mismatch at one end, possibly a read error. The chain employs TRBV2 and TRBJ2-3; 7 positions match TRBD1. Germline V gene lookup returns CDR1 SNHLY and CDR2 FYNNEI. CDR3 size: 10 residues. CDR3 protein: CASRTGTQYF. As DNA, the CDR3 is TGTGCCAGCCGGACAGGTACGCAGTATTTT.

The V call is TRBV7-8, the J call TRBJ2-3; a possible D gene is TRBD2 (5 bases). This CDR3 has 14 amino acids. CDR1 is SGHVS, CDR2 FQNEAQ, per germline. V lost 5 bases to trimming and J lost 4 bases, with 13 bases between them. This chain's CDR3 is CASSLPGSPDTQYF. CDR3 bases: TGTGCCAGCAGCCTCCCGGGGAGCCCAGATACGCAGTATTTT. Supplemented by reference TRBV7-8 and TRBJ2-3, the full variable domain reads GAGVSQSPRYKVAKRGQDVALRCDPISGHVSLFWYQQALGQGPEFLTYFQNEAQLDKSGLPSDRFFAERPEGSVSTLKIQRTQQEDSAVYLCASSLPGSPDTQYFGPGTRLTVL.

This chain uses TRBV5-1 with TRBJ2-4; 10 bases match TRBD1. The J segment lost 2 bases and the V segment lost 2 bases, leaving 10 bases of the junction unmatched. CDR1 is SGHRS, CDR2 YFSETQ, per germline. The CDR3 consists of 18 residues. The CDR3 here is CASSLGSRQGATKNIQYF. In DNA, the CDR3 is TGCGCCAGCAGCTTAGGTTCCAGACAGGGGGCTACCAAAAACATTCAGTACTTC.

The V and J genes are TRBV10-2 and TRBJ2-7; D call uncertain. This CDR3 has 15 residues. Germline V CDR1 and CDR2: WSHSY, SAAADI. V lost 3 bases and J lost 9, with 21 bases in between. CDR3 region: CASSDGWEGFPGQYF. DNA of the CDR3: TGCGCCAGCAGTGATGGGTGGGAAGGGTTCCCTGGGCAGTACTTC.

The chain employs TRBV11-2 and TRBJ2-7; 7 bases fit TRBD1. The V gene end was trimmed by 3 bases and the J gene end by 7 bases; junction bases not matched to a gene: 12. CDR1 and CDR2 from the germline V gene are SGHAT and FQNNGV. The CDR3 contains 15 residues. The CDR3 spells CASSFYGTAWGEQYF. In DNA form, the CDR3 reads TGTGCCAGCAGCTTCTACGGGACAGCCTGGGGGGAGCAGTACTTC.

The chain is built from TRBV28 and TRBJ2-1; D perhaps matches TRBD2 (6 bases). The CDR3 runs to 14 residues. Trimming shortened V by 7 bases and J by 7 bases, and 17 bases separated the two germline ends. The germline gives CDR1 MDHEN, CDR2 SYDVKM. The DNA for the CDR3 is TGTGCCAGCATGGGGGGTGTTTCTAGGAATGAGCAGTTCTTC. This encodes CASMGGVSRNEQFF.

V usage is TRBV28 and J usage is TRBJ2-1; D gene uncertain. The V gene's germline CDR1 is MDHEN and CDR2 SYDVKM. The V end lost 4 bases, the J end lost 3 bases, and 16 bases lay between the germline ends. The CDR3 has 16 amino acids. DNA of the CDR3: TGTGCCAGCAGTTCCTTTAATGGCGAGGACTACAATGAGCAGTTCTTC. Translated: CASSSFNGEDYNEQFF.

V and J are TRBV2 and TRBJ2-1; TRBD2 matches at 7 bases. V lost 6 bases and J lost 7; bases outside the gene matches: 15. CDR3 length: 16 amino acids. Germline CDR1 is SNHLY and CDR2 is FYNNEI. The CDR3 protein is CASSPIAGSVLNEQFF. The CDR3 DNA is TGTGCCAGCAGCCCGATAGCGGGTTCTGTGTTGAATGAGCAGTTCTTC.

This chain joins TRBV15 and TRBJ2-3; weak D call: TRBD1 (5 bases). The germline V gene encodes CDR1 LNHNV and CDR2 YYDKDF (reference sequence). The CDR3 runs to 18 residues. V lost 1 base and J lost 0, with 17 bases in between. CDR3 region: CATSRGHTGYFSTDTQYF. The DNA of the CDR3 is TGTGCCACCAGCAGAGGGCATACAGGTTACTTTAGCACAGATACGCAGTATTTT.

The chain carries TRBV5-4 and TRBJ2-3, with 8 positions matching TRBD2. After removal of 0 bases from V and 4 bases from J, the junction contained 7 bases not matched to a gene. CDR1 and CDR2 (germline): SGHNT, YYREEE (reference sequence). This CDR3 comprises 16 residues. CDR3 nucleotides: TGTGCCAGCAGCTTGGAGGGACTAGTTCTAGCAGATACGCAGTATTTT. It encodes CASSLEGLVLADTQYF.

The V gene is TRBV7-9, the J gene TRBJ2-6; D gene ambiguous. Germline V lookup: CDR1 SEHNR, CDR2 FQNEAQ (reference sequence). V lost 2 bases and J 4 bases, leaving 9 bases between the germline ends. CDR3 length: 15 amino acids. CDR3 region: CASSLWALGANVLTF. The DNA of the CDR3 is TGTGCCAGCAGCTTATGGGCTCTCGGGGCCAACGTCCTGACTTTC.

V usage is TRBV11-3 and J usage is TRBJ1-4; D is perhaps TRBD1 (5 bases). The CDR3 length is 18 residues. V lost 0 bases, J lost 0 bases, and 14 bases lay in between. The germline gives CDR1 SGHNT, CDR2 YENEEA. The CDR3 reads CASSLDRNRIATNEKLFF. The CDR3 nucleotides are TGTGCCAGCAGCTTAGATCGTAACAGGATAGCAACTAATGAAAAACTGTTTTTT.

The CDR3 DNA is TGTGCCAGCAGCTTATTAGCCTTCGGGGGCGTTGAAAAACTGTTTTTT. As protein: CASSLLAFGGVEKLFF. The chain joins TRBV7-9 to TRBJ1-4, with D maybe TRBD1 (6 bases). Deletions cut 2 bases from V and 7 bases from J, with 17 bases between. The CDR3 totals 16 residues. The germline V gene has CDR1 SEHNR and CDR2 FQNEAQ (reference sequence).

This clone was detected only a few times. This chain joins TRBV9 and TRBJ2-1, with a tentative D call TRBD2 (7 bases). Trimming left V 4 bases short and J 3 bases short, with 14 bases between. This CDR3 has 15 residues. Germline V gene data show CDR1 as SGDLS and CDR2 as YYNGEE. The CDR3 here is CASSQTGGGYNEQFF. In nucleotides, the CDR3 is TGTGCCAGCAGCCAAACGGGGGGCGGCTACAATGAGCAGTTCTTC.

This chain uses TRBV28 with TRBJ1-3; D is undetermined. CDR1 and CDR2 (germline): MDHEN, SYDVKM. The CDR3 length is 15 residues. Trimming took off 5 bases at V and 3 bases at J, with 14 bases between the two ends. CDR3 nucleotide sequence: TGTGCCAGCAGTCCCCAAGGGAGTTATGGAAACACCATATATTTT. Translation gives CASSPQGSYGNTIYF. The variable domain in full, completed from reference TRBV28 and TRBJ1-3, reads DVKVTQSSRYLVKRTGEKVFLECVQDMDHENMFWYRQDPGLGLRLIYFSYDVKMKEKGDIPEGYSVSREKKERFSLILESASTNQTSMYLCASSPQGSYGNTIYFGEGSWLTVV.

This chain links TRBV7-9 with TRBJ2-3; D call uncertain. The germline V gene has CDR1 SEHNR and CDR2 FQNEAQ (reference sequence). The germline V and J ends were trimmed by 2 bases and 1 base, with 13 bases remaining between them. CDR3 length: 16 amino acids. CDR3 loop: CASSLWGVVGTDTQYF. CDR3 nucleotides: TGTGCCAGCAGCTTATGGGGTGTAGTTGGCACAGATACGCAGTATTTT. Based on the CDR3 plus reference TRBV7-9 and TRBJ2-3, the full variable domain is DTGVSQNPRHKITKRGQNVTFRCDPISEHNRLYWYRQTLGQGPEFLTYFQNEAQLEKSRLLSDRFSAERPKGSFSTLEIQRTEQGDSAMYLCASSLWGVVGTDTQYFGPGTRLTVL.

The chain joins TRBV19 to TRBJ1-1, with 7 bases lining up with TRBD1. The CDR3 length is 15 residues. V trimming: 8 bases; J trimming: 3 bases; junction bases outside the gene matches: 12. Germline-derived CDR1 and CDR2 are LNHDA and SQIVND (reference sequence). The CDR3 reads CASGPASDRYTEAFF. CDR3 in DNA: TGTGCCAGTGGGCCTGCCTCGGACAGGTACACTGAAGCTTTCTTT.

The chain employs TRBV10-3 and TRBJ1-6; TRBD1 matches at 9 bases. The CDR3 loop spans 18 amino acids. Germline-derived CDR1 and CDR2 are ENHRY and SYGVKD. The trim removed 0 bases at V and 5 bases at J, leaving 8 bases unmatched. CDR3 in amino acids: CAISESWRGQGDNSPLHF. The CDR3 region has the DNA TGTGCCATCAGTGAGTCATGGAGGGGACAGGGAGATAATTCACCCCTCCACTTT.

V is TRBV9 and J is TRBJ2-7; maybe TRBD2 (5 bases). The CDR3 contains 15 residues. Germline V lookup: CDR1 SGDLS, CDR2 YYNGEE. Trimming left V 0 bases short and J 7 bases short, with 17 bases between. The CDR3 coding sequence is TGTGCCAGCAGCGTAGATCCGGGCTCGGGGATGGAGCAGTACTTC. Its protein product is CASSVDPGSGMEQYF.

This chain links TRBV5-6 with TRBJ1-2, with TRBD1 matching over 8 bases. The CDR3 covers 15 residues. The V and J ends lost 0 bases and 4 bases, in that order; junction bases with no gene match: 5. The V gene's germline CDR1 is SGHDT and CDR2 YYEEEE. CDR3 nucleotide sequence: TGTGCCAGCAGCTTGGTAGACAGGGGTCCCTATGGCTACACCTTC. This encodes CASSLVDRGPYGYTF.

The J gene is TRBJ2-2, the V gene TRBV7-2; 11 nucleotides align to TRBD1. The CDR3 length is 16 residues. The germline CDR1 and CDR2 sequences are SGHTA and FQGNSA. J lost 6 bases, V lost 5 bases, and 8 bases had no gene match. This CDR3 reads CASSPMGQGVAGELFF. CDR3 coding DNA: TGTGCCAGCAGCCCCATGGGACAGGGGGTCGCCGGGGAGCTGTTTTTT.

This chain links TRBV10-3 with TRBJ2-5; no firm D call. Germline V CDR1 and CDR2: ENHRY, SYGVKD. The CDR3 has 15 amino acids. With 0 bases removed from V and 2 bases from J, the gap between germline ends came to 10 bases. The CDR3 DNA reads TGTGCCATCAGTGAGTCGACTCCGCGGCAAGAGACCCAGTACTTC. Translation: CAISESTPRQETQYF.

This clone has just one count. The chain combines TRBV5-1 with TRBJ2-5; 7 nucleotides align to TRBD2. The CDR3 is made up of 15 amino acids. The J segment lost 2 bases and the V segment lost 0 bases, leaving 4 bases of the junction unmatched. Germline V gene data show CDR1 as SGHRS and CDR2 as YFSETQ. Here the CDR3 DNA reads TGCGCCAGCAGCTTGGACGGCGGGAGTCAAGAGACCCAGTACTTC. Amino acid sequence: CASSLDGGSQETQYF.